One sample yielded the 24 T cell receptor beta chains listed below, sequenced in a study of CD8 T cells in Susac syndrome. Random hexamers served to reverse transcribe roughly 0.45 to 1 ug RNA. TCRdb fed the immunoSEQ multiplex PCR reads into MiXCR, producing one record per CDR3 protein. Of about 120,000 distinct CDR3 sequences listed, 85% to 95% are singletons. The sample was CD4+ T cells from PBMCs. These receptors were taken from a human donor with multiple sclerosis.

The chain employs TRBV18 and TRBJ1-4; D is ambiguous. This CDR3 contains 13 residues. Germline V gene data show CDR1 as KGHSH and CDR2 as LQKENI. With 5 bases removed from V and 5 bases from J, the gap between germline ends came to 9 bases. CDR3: CASSYDSNEKLFF. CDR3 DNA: TGTGCCAGCTCATATGACTCCAATGAAAAACTGTTTTTT.

The CDR3 DNA follows: TGTGCCTGGAGGGCCTTGGGGGGGACTGAAGCTTTCTTT. This encodes CAWRALGGTEAFF. The chain uses TRBV30 and TRBJ1-1, with D possibly TRBD1 on 5 matching bases. Germline lookup yields CDR1 GTSNPN and CDR2 SVGIG (reference sequence). This CDR3 is built from 13 residues. Between the trimmed V and J ends, which lost 3 bases and 5 bases, there was a span of 13 bases.

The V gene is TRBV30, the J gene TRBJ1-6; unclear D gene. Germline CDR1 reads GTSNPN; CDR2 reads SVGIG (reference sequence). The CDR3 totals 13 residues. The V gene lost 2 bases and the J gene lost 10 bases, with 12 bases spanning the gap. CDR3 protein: CAWSPTRESPLHF. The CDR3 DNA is TGTGCCTGGAGTCCGACACGAGAGTCACCCCTCCACTTT.

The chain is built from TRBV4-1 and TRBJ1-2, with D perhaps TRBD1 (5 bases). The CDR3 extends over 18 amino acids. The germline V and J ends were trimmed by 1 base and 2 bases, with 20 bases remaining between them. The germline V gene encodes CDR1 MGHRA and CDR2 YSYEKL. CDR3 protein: CASSQVIREGTKNYGYTF. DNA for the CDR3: TGCGCCAGCAGCCAAGTAATCCGTGAAGGGACCAAGAACTATGGCTACACCTTC.

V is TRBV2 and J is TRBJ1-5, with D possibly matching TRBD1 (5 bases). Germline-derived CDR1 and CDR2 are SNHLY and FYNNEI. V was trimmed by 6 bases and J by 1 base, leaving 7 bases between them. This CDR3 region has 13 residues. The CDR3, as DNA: TGTGCCAGCAGCAGGGAAAGCAATCAGCCCCAGCATTTT. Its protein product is CASSRESNQPQHF.

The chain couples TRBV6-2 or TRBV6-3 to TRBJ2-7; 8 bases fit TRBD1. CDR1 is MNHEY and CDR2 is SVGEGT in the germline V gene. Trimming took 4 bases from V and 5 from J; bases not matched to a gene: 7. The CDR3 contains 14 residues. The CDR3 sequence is CASSFRQGFHEQYF. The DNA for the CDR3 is TGTGCCAGCAGTTTTCGACAGGGGTTCCACGAGCAGTACTTC.

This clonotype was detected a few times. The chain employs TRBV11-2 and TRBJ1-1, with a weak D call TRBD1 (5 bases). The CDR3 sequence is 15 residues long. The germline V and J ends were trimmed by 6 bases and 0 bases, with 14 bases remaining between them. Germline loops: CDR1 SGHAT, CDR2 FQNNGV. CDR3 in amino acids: CASRGGKGMNTEAFF. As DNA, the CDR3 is TGTGCCAGCAGGGGGGGAAAAGGGATGAACACTGAAGCTTTCTTT. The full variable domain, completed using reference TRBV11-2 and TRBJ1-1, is EAGVAQSPRYKIIEKRQSVAFWCNPISGHATLYWYQQILGQGPKLLIQFQNNGVVDDSQLPKDRFSAERLKGVDSTLKIQPAKLEDSAVYLCASRGGKGMNTEAFFGQGTRLTVV.

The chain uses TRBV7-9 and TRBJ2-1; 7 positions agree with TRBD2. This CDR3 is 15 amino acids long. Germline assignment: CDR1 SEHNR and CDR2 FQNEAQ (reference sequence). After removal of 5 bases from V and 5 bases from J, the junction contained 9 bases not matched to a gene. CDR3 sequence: CASSTYLRGNNEQFF. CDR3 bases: TGTGCCAGCAGCACATACTTGCGGGGGAACAATGAGCAGTTCTTC.

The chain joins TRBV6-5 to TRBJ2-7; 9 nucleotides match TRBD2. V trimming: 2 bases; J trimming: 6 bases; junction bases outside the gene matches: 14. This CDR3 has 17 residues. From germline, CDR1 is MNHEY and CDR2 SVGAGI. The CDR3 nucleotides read TGTGCCAGCAGTTACATCGGGCTAGCGGGGCCTGATAGCGAGCAGTACTTC. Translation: CASSYIGLAGPDSEQYF.

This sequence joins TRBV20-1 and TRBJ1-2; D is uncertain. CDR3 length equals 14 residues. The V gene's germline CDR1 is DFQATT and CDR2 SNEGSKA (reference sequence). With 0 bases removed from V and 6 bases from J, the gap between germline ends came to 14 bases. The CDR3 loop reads CSARDPVVEHGYTF. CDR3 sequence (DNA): TGCAGTGCTAGAGATCCCGTCGTTGAGCATGGCTACACCTTC.

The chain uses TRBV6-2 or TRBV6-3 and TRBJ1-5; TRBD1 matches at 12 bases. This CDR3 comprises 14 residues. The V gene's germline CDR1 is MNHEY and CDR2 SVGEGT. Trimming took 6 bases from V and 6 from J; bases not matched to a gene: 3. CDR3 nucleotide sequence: TGTGCCAGCAGGGGGACAGGGGGCCGTCAGCCCCAGCATTTT. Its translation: CASRGTGGRQPQHF.

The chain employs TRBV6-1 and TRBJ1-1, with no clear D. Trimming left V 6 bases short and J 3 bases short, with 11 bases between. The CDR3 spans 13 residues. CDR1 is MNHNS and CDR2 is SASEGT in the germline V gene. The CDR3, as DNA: TGTGCCAGCAGGATCGGAAAGGACACTGAAGCTTTCTTT. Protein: CASRIGKDTEAFF.

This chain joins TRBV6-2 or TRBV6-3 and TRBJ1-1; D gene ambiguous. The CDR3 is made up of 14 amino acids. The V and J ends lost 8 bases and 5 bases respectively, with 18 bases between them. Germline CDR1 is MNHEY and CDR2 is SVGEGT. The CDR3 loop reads CASQLGVAGTEAFF. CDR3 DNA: TGTGCCAGCCAACTCGGGGTAGCGGGGACTGAAGCTTTCTTT.

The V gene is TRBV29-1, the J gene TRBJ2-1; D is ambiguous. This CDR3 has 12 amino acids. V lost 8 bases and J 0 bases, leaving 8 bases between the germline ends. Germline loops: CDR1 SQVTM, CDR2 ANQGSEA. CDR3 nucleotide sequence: TGCAGCCTCCGCCACTCCTACAATGAGCAGTTCTTC. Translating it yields CSLRHSYNEQFF.

Written as DNA, the CDR3 is TGTGCCAGCAGCGTAGGACTAGCGAGATCGTACGAGCAGTACTTC. It is translated as CASSVGLARSYEQYF. The chain has TRBV9 and TRBJ2-7; TRBD2 matches 8 bases. Germline lookup yields CDR1 SGDLS and CDR2 YYNGEE. This CDR3 is built from 15 residues. After removal of 0 bases from V and 4 bases from J, the junction contained 6 bases not matched to a gene.

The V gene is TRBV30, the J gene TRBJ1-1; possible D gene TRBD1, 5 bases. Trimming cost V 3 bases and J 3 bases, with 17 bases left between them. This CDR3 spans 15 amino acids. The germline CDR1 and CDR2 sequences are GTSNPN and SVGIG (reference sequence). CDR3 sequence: CAWSPAWGGDTEAFF. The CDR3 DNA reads TGTGCCTGGAGCCCCGCGTGGGGAGGGGACACTGAAGCTTTCTTT.

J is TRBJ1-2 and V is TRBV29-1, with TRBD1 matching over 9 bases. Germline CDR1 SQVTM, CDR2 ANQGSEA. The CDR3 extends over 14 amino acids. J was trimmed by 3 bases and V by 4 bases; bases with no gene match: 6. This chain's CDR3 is CSVGTTGGDYGYTF. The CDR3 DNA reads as TGCAGCGTTGGAACTACAGGGGGCGACTATGGCTACACCTTC.

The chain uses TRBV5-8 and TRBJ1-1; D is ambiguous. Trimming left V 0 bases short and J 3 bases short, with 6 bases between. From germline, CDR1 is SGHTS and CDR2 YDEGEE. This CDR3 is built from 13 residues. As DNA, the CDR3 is TGTGCCAGCAGCTTGGGCGGACACACTGAAGCTTTCTTT. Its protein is CASSLGGHTEAFF.

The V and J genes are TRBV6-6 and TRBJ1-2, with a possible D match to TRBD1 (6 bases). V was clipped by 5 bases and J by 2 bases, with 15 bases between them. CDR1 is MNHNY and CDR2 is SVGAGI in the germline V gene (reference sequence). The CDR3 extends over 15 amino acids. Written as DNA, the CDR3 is TGTGCCAGCAGTCTCGACCAGGGGTTAAACTATGGCTACACCTTC. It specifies CASSLDQGLNYGYTF.

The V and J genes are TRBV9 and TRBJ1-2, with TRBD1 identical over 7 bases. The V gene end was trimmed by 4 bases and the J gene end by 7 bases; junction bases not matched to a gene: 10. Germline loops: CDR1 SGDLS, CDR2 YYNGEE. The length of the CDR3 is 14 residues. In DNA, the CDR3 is TGTGCCAGCAGCTTAGATTCAAACAGGGGTGGCTACACCTTC. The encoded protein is CASSLDSNRGGYTF.

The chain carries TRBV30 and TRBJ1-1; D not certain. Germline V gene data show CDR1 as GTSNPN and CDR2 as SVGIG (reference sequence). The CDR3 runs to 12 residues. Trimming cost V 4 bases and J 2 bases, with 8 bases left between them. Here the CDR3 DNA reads TGTGCCTGGATGAAGCTCAACACTGAAGCTTTCTTT. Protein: CAWMKLNTEAFF.

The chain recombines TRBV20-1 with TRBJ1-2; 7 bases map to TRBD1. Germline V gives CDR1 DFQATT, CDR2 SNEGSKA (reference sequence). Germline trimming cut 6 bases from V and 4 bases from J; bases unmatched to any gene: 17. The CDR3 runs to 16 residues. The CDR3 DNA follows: TGCAGTGCCCCCTACTCCGACAGGGTGGTAGCCTATGGCTACACCTTC. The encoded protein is CSAPYSDRVVAYGYTF.

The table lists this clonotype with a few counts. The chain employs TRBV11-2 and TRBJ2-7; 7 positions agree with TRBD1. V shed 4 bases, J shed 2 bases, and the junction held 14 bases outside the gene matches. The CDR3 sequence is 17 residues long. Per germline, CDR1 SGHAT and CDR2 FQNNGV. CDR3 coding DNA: TGTGCCAGCAGCTCTATCAATAACAGGGGACGTACCTACGAGCAGTACTTC. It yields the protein CASSSINNRGRTYEQYF.

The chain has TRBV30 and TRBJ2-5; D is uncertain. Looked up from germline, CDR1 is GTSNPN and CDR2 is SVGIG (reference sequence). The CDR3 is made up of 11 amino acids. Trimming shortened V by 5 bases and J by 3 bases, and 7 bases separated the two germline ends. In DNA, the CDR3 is TGTGCCTGGGGCTCCGAAGAGACCCAGTACTTC. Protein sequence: CAWGSEETQYF.